This T cell receptor (beta chain) emerged from a study of blood T cells in healthy people across ages. For the second PCR, which ran for 7 to 11 cycles, a sample-barcoded 5' primer and a J-beta primer mix were used. TCRdb recomputed calls from the 5' RACE reads with MiXCR, one row per CDR3 protein. Found here are 550,000 to 750,000 distinct CDR3 sequences, 20% to 25% of them singletons; the top ten hold roughly 3.6%. There are a few counts of this clonotype. The germline gives CDR1 SGHRS, CDR2 YFSETQ. The CDR3 length is 17 residues. V shed 4 bases and J 0 bases; nucleotides not matched to a gene: 4. The specimen was blood. The V gene is TRBV5-1, the J gene TRBJ2-3; 14 bases match TRBD2. This sequence was found in a man between 65 and 85 years old in good health. This chain's CDR3 is CASSPGLAGGSTDTQYF. DNA for the CDR3: TGCGCCAGCAGCCCCGGACTAGCGGGAGGAAGCACAGATACGCAGTATTTT.